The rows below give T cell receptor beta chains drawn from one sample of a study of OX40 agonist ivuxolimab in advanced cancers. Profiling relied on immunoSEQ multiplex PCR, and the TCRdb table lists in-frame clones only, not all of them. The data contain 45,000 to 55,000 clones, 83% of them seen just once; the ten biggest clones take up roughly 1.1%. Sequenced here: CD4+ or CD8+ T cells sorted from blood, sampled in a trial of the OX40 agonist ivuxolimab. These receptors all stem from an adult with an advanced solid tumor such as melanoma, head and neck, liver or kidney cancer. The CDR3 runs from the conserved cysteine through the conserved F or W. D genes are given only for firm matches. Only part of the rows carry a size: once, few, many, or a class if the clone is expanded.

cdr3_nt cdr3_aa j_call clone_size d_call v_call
TGCGCCAGCAGCCTAGACAGGAACACTGAAGCTTTCTTT CASSLDRNTEAFF TRBJ1-1 . . TRBV4-3
TGTGCCAGCAGTGAGGGGTTTTCGGGACGGGGTGGCAATCAGCCCCAGCATTTT CASSEGFSGRGGNQPQHF TRBJ1-5 . . TRBV6-1
TGTGCCAGCAGCTTGAACACTGAAGCTTTCTTT CASSLNTEAFF TRBJ1-1 . . TRBV11-2
TGCGCCAGCAGCCCAACTGGACAGGGAGGAAATCAGCCCCAGCATTTT CASSPTGQGGNQPQHF TRBJ1-5 . TRBD1 TRBV5-1
TGCGCCAGCAGGGACCCCCAAGGGACAGGGAGCTACGAGCAGTACTTC CASRDPQGTGSYEQYF TRBJ2-7 . TRBD1 TRBV10-2
TGTGCCAGCAGCCATGGACAGGGTAGATATGAGCAGTTCTTC CASSHGQGRYEQFF TRBJ2-1 . TRBD1 TRBV5-8
TGTGCCTGGAGTATCCGATATGGCTACACCTTC CAWSIRYGYTF TRBJ1-2 . . TRBV30
TGTGCCAGCAGTGGGCAGACAGGGTTTCAGCCCTACGAGCAGTACTTC CASSGQTGFQPYEQYF TRBJ2-7 . TRBD1 TRBV6-1
TGTGCCAGCAGCCAAGACAGAGCCCACTATGGCTACACCTTC CASSQDRAHYGYTF TRBJ1-2 few . TRBV14
TGTGCAAGTCGCTTAGTTTGGAGGGACGCCTCGGGCTACACCTTC CASRLVWRDASGYTF TRBJ1-2 . . TRBV12-2
TGTGCCAGCAGTTACATCGGGGAGCTGTTTTTT CASSYIGELFF TRBJ2-2 few . TRBV6-5
TGTGCCATCAGTGAGTCTGGAGCTCAGCCCCAGCATTTT CAISESGAQPQHF TRBJ1-5 . . TRBV10-3
TGTGCCAGCAGCCAACCTGCGGAGCTCGAGCAGTACTTC CASSQPAELEQYF TRBJ2-7 . . TRBV7-2
TGTGCCAGCAGCCCTACGCCCCAGGGTGGCGAAAAACTGTTTTTT CASSPTPQGGEKLFF TRBJ1-4 . . TRBV9
TGTGCCAGCAGTGGATTAGGCTTAGCGGAGACCCAGTACTTC CASSGLGLAETQYF TRBJ2-5 . . TRBV2
TGCAGTGCCCAGCGCGGAAACACCATATATTTT CSAQRGNTIYF TRBJ1-3 . . TRBV20-1
TGTGCCAGCAGGGTCGAACTTCTCACAGATACGCAGTATTTT CASRVELLTDTQYF TRBJ2-3 once . TRBV21-1
TGTGCCAGCAGCCCGAGAGGTACTGGGGCCAACGTCCTGACTTTC CASSPRGTGANVLTF TRBJ2-6 . . TRBV5-4
TGCGCCAGCAGCTCGAACCTAAACGGGGAGCTGTTTTTT CASSSNLNGELFF TRBJ2-2 . . TRBV5-1
TGTGCCAGCAGCACAGGGGAAAGCTACACTGAGCAGTTCTTC CASSTGESYTEQFF TRBJ2-1 . TRBD1 TRBV6-5
TGTGCCAGCAGTTATAGAGGGAGCACTGAAGCTTTCTTT CASSYRGSTEAFF TRBJ1-1 . . TRBV6-5
TGCGCCAGTCATATGGCGGGGGAGTCCTACGAGCAGTACTTC CASHMAGESYEQYF TRBJ2-7 . TRBD2 TRBV10-1
TGTGCCAGCAGCCCCGGCCAGGAAGCGAACACTGAAGCTTTCTTT CASSPGQEANTEAFF TRBJ1-1 . . TRBV6-6
TGTGCCAGCAGCTTGTGGGACAGGGTTAATGAAAAACTGTTTTTT CASSLWDRVNEKLFF TRBJ1-4 few TRBD1 TRBV5-6
TGTGCCAGCAGCCATGGCAGGGGCAGGAGCAATCAGCCCCAGCATTTT CASSHGRGRSNQPQHF TRBJ1-5 few . TRBV4-2
TGCGCCAGCAGCTCGGGGGTTCTGGACTATGGCTACACCTTC CASSSGVLDYGYTF TRBJ1-2 . . TRBV5-1
TGTGCCAGCAGCCCTAGATGGGCCTTCTCGAAGGGCTACACCTTC CASSPRWAFSKGYTF TRBJ1-2 . . TRBV7-8
TGTGCCAGCAGCTTAGCCCCTAGCGGGGGACAAGAGACCCAGTACTTC CASSLAPSGGQETQYF TRBJ2-5 . TRBD2 TRBV7-6
TGCGCCAGCAGTCCGGACCCGAACACTGAAGCTTTCTTT CASSPDPNTEAFF TRBJ1-1 . . TRBV5-1
TGTGCCGGCAGCTTGTGGCCATCCTCTGGAAACACCATATATTTT CAGSLWPSSGNTIYF TRBJ1-3 . . TRBV5-4
TGCGCCAGCAGGGGTGCGTCGGTCAGCACAGATACGCAGTATTTT CASRGASVSTDTQYF TRBJ2-3 once . TRBV5-1
TGTGCCAGCAGGCCCGGGACTCAAGGAAGGGGCTATGGCTACACCTTC CASRPGTQGRGYGYTF TRBJ1-2 . . TRBV2
TGTGCCAGCAGCACCTTAACGGGGGCGCGTGACTATGGCTACACCTTC CASSTLTGARDYGYTF TRBJ1-2 few . TRBV11-2
TGTGCCAGCAGTGATCCCGGGGGATACCCTAATTCACCCCTCCACTTT CASSDPGGYPNSPLHF TRBJ1-6 . . TRBV2
TGTGCCAGCTCACCACCACCCCCACAGGGAAACTATGGCTACACCTTC CASSPPPPQGNYGYTF TRBJ1-2 . . TRBV18
TGTGCCAGCAGCTCACAGGGGTACGAGCAGTACTTC CASSSQGYEQYF TRBJ2-7 few TRBD1 TRBV13
TGTGCCAGCTCACCGGACAGGGGTAAGGCTAGCGGTCCCGGTAATGAGCAGTTCTTC CASSPDRGKASGPGNEQFF TRBJ2-1 . TRBD1 TRBV18
TGTGCCAGCAGCGCGTTAGCGGGACTCGGCACAGATACGCAGTATTTT CASSALAGLGTDTQYF TRBJ2-3 . TRBD2 TRBV9
TGTGCCACCAGGAGGGCAAATTCACCCCTCCACTTT CATRRANSPLHF TRBJ1-6 . . TRBV6-6
TGTGCCAGCAGCTTAGAGGGACAGGGCTACAATGAGCAGTTCTTC CASSLEGQGYNEQFF TRBJ2-1 . TRBD1 TRBV11-2
TGTGCCAGCAGCGCACTAGCGGGGGCCAACACCGGGGAGCTGTTTTTT CASSALAGANTGELFF TRBJ2-2 . TRBD2 TRBV7-6
TGTGCCAGCAGCCTGTCCGGGACAAACTATGGCTACACCTTC CASSLSGTNYGYTF TRBJ1-2 . . TRBV6-4
TGTGCCAGTAGTATCCCGGGGGGTCAGAACTATGGCTACACCTTC CASSIPGGQNYGYTF TRBJ1-2 . . TRBV19
TGTGCCAGCAGTGATGTTGGCAGGGGCAACTATGGCTACACCTTC CASSDVGRGNYGYTF TRBJ1-2 . . TRBV2
TGCGCCAGCAGCCAAGAATACTCAGCCTACGAGCAGTACTTC CASSQEYSAYEQYF TRBJ2-7 . . TRBV4-3
TGTGCCAGCAGTACAGGGTTCAATGAGCAGTTCTTC CASSTGFNEQFF TRBJ2-1 . . TRBV2
TGTGCCAGCAGCTCGGGAGCTATAAATCAGCCCCAGCATTTT CASSSGAINQPQHF TRBJ1-5 . . TRBV7-2